The 20 T cell receptor beta chains in this list originate from one sample, sequenced in a study (dated by TCRdb to about 2015). Receptor libraries were prepared by 5' RACE. The sequencer listed for this sample is Illumina MiSeq. TCRdb redid the processing of the public reads, applying fastp at Q25 and MiXCR, and retained in-frame beta chains. Rows merge per CDR3 protein into single entries with the most common DNA and genes. This sample is represented by about 62,000 distinct CDR3 sequences; roughly 30% of them were singletons. Roughly 2% of the sample is held by the ten biggest clonotypes. The sample taken for sequencing was tumor-infiltrating naive CD4+ T cells sorted from the breast tumor. The sample's cell subset or site, from its label and the paper: naive CD4+ T cells, CD4+CD45RA+CD25-. All receptors derive from a female donor with breast cancer.

The V gene is TRBV9, the J gene TRBJ2-7, with D hard to call. The V end lost 7 bases, the J end lost 3 bases, and 17 bases lay between the germline ends. CDR3 length: 14 amino acids. Germline V gene data show CDR1 as SGDLS and CDR2 as YYNGEE. CDR3 sequence reads: CASGPGADFYEQYF. The DNA of the CDR3 is TGTGCCAGCGGCCCCGGAGCTGACTTCTACGAGCAGTACTTC. Full variable domain (missing parts from reference TRBV9 and TRBJ2-7): DSGVTQTPKHLITATGQRVTLRCSPRSGDLSVYWYQQSLDQGLQFLIQYYNGEERAKGNILERFSAQQFPDLHSELNLSSLELGDSALYFCASGPGADFYEQYFGPGTRLTVT.

The sample holds many counts of this clonotype. The rearrangement links TRBV9 to TRBJ2-3, with D hard to call. Germline V gene data show CDR1 as SGDLS and CDR2 as YYNGEE. This CDR3 has 16 amino acids. The V gene lost 0 bases and the J gene lost 0 bases, with 11 bases spanning the gap. DNA for the CDR3: TGTGCCAGCAGCGTAGAGGGCGGTTCTAGCACAGATACGCAGTATTTT. Translating it yields CASSVEGGSSTDTQYF.

By proportion, this clonotype is medium-sized (0.01 to 0.1%). This sequence joins TRBV7-8 and TRBJ2-4; possible D gene TRBD1, 6 bases. Germline lookup yields CDR1 SGHVS and CDR2 FQNEAQ. The CDR3 spans 15 residues. The V end was cut by 4 bases, the J end by 8 bases, with 18 bases between. The chain's CDR3 is CASSSRVGAADIQYF. DNA of the CDR3: TGTGCCAGCAGCTCCCGGGTGGGGGCGGCGGACATTCAGTACTTC.

This clonotype was picked up a small number of times. The chain joins TRBV7-9 to TRBJ2-7, with 9 bases identical to TRBD2. The CDR3 loop spans 14 amino acids. V gave up 5 bases and J gave up 7 bases; unmatched junction bases: 9. The germline gives CDR1 SEHNR, CDR2 FQNEAQ (reference sequence). The CDR3 reads CASSPVAGAGEQYF. Written as DNA, the CDR3 is TGTGCCAGCAGCCCTGTAGCGGGAGCGGGGGAGCAGTACTTC.

The CDR3 is CASQTGGYTEAFF. In nucleotides, the CDR3 is TGTGCCAGCCAAACAGGGGGCTATACTGAAGCTTTCTTT. The chain is built from TRBV28 and TRBJ1-1; TRBD1 matches at 9 bases. The germline gives CDR1 MDHEN, CDR2 SYDVKM. The CDR3 runs to 13 residues. Losses at the gene ends were 8 bases for V and 5 bases for J; bases not matched to a gene: 6.

This rearrangement joins TRBV12-3 or TRBV12-4 to TRBJ2-1; 9 bases align to TRBD2. The CDR3 contains 15 residues. J lost 7 bases, V lost 1 base, and 5 bases had no gene match. The CDR3 sequence is CASSLVLAGRNEQFF. DNA for the CDR3: TGTGCCAGCAGTTTAGTTCTAGCGGGGAGGAATGAGCAGTTCTTC.

This clonotype was counted at least ten times. The junction departs from germline at one end; a sequencing error may be responsible. The chain links TRBV7-7 to TRBJ2-3; 8 bases align to TRBD2. Per germline, CDR1 SSHAT and CDR2 FNYEAQ (reference sequence). The CDR3 runs to 14 residues. CDR3 nucleotide sequence: TGTGCTAGCAGCCCAGTAGCGGGATCAGATACGCAGTATTTT. Protein sequence: CASSPVAGSDTQYF.

This clonotype was counted ten times or more. J is TRBJ2-5 and V is TRBV12-3 or TRBV12-4, with D perhaps TRBD2 (5 bases). This CDR3 is 12 amino acids long. Trimming cost V 8 bases and J 5 bases, with 12 bases left between them. DNA for the CDR3: TGTGCCAGCGGGAGTTCTGGGGAGACCCAGTACTTC. The encoded protein is CASGSSGETQYF.

This clonotype was found a few times. The chain is built from TRBV6-1 and TRBJ1-1; D not resolved. Germline CDR1 is MNHNS and CDR2 is SASEGT. The CDR3 is made up of 12 amino acids. Trimming stripped 5 bases from V and 3 bases from J, with 7 bases between. CDR3 nucleotides: TGTGCCAGCAGTTTCCAGCACACTGAAGCTTTCTTT. Translation gives CASSFQHTEAFF.

The chain is built from TRBV29-1 and TRBJ2-3; D possibly corresponds to TRBD2 (6 bases). V lost 4 bases and J 2 bases, leaving 7 bases between the germline ends. The CDR3 runs to 12 residues. CDR1 is SQVTM and CDR2 is ANQGSEA in the germline V gene. CDR3: CSVGTNTDTQYF. The CDR3 nucleotides read TGCAGCGTTGGGACTAACACAGATACGCAGTATTTT.

Ten or more counts support this clonotype. The chain joins TRBV20-1 to TRBJ1-2, with TRBD1 as a possible D gene (5 bases). V dropped 6 bases and J dropped 8 bases, with 25 bases sitting between them. Per the germline V gene, CDR1 is DFQATT and CDR2 is SNEGSKA (reference sequence). The CDR3 runs 15 residues. Written as DNA, the CDR3 is TGCAGTGCCGCAGGGAGGGAACGATATTTGGGGGGCTACACCTTC. Translated: CSAAGRERYLGGYTF.

The V call is TRBV6-5, the J call TRBJ2-2, with D perhaps matching TRBD2 (6 bases). V was cut by 3 bases and J by 5 bases, with 10 bases left in between. Germline V gene sequence: CDR1 MNHEY, CDR2 SVGAGI. The CDR3 length is 14 residues. CDR3 amino acids: CASSYGGGTGELFF. The CDR3 DNA sequence: TGTGCCAGCAGTTATGGGGGAGGAACCGGGGAGCTGTTTTTT.

As concerns this clonotype: This may be a read error: a much more frequent sequence differs by one nucleotide. The chain is built from TRBV20-1 and TRBJ1-2; D may be TRBD1 (5 bases). This CDR3 contains 17 residues. V shed 5 bases and J shed 7 bases, with 29 bases lying between them. Germline V lookup: CDR1 DFQATT, CDR2 SNEGSKA (reference sequence). CDR3 nucleotides: TGCAGTGCTGGAAGAGGGATTTGGGGGGGGAGAACCCTTGGCTACACCTTC. Amino acid sequence: CSAGRGIWGGRTLGYTF.

This chain links TRBV6-6 with TRBJ2-2; the D is unclear. V lost 6 bases, J lost 5 bases, and 10 bases lay in between. Germline V CDR1 and CDR2: MNHNY, SVGAGI (reference sequence). CDR3 length equals 13 residues. CDR3 residues: CASSPFVTGELFF. The CDR3 DNA reads as TGTGCCAGCAGCCCGTTCGTAACCGGGGAGCTGTTTTTT.

This clonotype was seen a handful of times. This chain links TRBV20-1 with TRBJ2-1, with 14 bases that match TRBD2. Looked up from germline, CDR1 is DFQATT and CDR2 is SNEGSKA (reference sequence). This CDR3 comprises 16 residues. Germline trimming cut 3 bases from V and 8 bases from J; bases unmatched to any gene: 9. The CDR3: CSASKPGLAGGHEQFF. CDR3 nucleotides: TGCAGTGCTAGTAAGCCCGGACTAGCGGGGGGCCATGAGCAGTTCTTC.

The chain combines TRBV10-1 with TRBJ2-1; D ambiguous. The CDR3 extends over 15 amino acids. Germline CDR1 and CDR2: WNHNN and SYGVQD (reference sequence). V shed 6 bases and J shed 4 bases, with 16 bases lying between them. This chain's CDR3 is CASRVTPTVYNEQFF. In DNA form, the CDR3 reads TGCGCCAGCAGGGTTACTCCGACGGTATACAATGAGCAGTTCTTC.

This clonotype was seen a handful of times. This chain connects TRBV5-1 to TRBJ2-5; a weak D match, TRBD1 (6 bases). The CDR3 is 16 amino acids. Germline CDR1 reads SGHRS; CDR2 reads YFSETQ. The ends were cut back, 5 bases at V and 5 bases at J, with 22 bases in the middle. DNA of the CDR3: TGCGCCAGCAGGGTCACTTCGGCAGGGGCGTCCGAGACCCAGTACTTC. It translates to CASRVTSAGASETQYF.

A note on this clonotype: One end of the junction varies from germline; a read error may be responsible. J is TRBJ1-1 and V is TRBV12-3 or TRBV12-4; the D is unclear. This CDR3 contains 15 residues. The CDR3 reads CAGSPPIGGNTEAFF. CDR3 bases: TGTGCCGGCAGTCCCCCAATAGGAGGGAACACTGAAGCTTTCTTT.

This clonotype appeared a few times. The CDR3 loop is CSVFNYEQYF. Here the CDR3 DNA reads TGCAGCGTTTTCAACTACGAGCAGTACTTC. V usage is TRBV29-1 and J usage is TRBJ2-7; D unresolved. Germline CDR1 is SQVTM and CDR2 is ANQGSEA. Trimming shortened V by 5 bases and J by 3 bases, and 5 bases separated the two germline ends. CDR3 length equals 10 residues.

The rearrangement joins TRBV4-2 to TRBJ1-5; D ambiguous. V lost 0 bases and J 3 bases, leaving 9 bases between the germline ends. This CDR3 contains 15 residues. Germline lookup yields CDR1 LGHNA and CDR2 YNFKEQ. CDR3 amino acids: CASSQEDCFNQPQHF. In DNA, the CDR3 is TGTGCCAGCAGCCAAGAGGACTGCTTCAATCAGCCCCAGCATTTT.